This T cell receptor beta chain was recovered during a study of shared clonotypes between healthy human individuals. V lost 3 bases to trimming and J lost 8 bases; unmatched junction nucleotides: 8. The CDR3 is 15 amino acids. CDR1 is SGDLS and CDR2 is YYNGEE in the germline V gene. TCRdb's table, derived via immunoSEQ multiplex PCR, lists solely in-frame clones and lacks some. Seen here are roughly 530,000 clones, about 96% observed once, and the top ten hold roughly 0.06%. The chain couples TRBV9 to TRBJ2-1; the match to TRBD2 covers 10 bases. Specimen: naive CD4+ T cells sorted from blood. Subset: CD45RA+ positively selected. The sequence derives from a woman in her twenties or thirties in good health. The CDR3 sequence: CASSEWTSGYYEQFF. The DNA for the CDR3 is TGTGCCAGCAGCGAATGGACTAGCGGTTACTATGAGCAGTTCTTC. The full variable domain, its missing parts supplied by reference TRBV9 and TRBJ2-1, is DSGVTQTPKHLITATGQRVTLRCSPRSGDLSVYWYQQSLDQGLQFLIQYYNGEERAKGNILERFSAQQFPDLHSELNLSSLELGDSALYFCASSEWTSGYYEQFFGPGTRLTVL.